The clone carrying this T cell receptor (beta chain) was observed at least ten times. The antigen is not known. 5'RACE primed at constant segments yielded TCR alpha and TCR beta cDNA libraries bearing sample barcodes and UMIs. Each CDR3 protein is one row after TCRdb ran MiXCR on the 5' RACE reads. The sample gives fewer than 400,000 distinct CDR3 sequences, approximately 16% of which show up once; 20% to 25% is in the top ten. The sample originates from a study of T-cell memory formation after mild COVID-19. Study-level information: Largely, the TCR clusters proved donor specific. Study findings and constraints: There were some responding clones in pre-infection memory, which suggested that cross-reactive memory had joined. Shrinking CD4+ clones were chiefly CM and EM; CD8+ ones were chiefly EMRA.

The sequence came from a man between 18 and 35 years old who had mild COVID-19 (a few samples of this study predate the infection). Cell type and time point are not known. Sample: PBMCs or a T cell subset sorted from them (not recorded which).

Here the CDR3 reads CASNDSRDPSQKLFF. The CDR3 nucleotides read TGTGCCAGCAATGATTCCCGGGACCCATCACAGAAACTGTTTTTT. The chain carries TRBV12-3 or TRBV12-4 and TRBJ1-4, with D tentatively TRBD1 (5 bases). V was cut by 7 bases and J by 11 bases, with 23 bases left in between. This CDR3 is 15 amino acids long.